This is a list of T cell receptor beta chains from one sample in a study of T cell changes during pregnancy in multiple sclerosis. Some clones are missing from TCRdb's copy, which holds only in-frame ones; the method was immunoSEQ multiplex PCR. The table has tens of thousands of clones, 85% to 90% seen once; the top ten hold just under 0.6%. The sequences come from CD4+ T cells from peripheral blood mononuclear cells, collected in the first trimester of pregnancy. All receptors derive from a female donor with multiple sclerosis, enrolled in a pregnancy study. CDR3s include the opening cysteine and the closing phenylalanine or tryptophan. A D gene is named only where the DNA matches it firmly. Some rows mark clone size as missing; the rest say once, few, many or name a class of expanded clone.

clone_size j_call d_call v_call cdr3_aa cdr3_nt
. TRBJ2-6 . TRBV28 CASSSGFSGANVLTF TGTGCCAGCAGCTCAGGGTTCTCTGGGGCCAACGTCCTGACTTTC
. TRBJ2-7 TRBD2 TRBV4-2 CASSQSFGTSGSYEQYF TGTGCCAGCAGCCAGTCCTTTGGGACTAGCGGCTCCTACGAGCAGTACTTC
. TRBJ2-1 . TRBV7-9 CASSLVAGGNPRFF .
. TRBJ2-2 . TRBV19 CASSIRRGTNTGELFF TGTGCCAGTAGTATACGACGGGGGACGAACACCGGGGAGCTGTTTTTT
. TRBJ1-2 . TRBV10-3 CATTGSNYGYTF TGTGCCACGACAGGTTCAAACTATGGCTACACCTTC
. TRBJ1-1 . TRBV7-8 CASSFPVNTEAFF TGTGCCAGCAGCTTCCCAGTGAACACTGAAGCTTTCTTT
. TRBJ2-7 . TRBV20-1 CSAGRNEQYF TGCAGTGCGGGCAGAAACGAGCAGTACTTC
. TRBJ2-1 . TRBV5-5 CASRRTGEQFF TGTGCCAGCAGGAGAACGGGTGAGCAGTTCTTC
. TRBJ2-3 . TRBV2 CASSRRGTRGVTDTQYF TGTGCCAGCAGTCGGCGAGGGACAAGAGGGGTCACAGATACGCAGTATTTT
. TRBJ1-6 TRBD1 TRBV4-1 CASSQDANPGQFNSPLHF TGCGCCAGCAGCCAAGATGCGAACCCGGGACAGTTTAATTCACCCCTCCACTTT
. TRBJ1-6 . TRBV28 CASWGGSSYNSPLHF TGTGCCAGTTGGGGGGGGAGCTCCTATAATTCACCCCTCCACTTT
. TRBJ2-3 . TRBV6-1 CASSELSADTQYF TGTGCCAGCAGTGAGCTTTCAGCAGATACGCAGTATTTT
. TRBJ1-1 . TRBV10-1 CATSEPEGDTEAFF TGCGCCACATCCGAGCCCGAAGGGGACACTGAAGCTTTCTTT
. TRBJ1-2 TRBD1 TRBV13 CASSLYPGQGDGYTF TGTGCCAGCAGCCTATATCCGGGACAGGGGGATGGCTACACCTTC
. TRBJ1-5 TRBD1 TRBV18 CASSPGTGGNQPQHF TGTGCCAGCTCACCAGGGACAGGGGGCAATCAGCCCCAGCATTTT
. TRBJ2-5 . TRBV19 CASSGTSRYQETQYF TGTGCCAGTAGTGGAACCTCCAGGTACCAAGAGACCCAGTACTTC
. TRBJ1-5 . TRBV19 CASSIQSDQPQHF TGTGCCAGTAGTATACAGAGCGATCAGCCCCAGCATTTT
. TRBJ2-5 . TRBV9 CASSVGPTPQETQYF TGTGCCAGCAGCGTAGGCCCAACTCCACAAGAGACCCAGTACTTC
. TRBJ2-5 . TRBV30 CAWSVAGAMWETQYF TGTGCCTGGAGTGTTGCGGGGGCTATGTGGGAGACCCAGTACTTC
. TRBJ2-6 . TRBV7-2 CASSPQGPAGANVLTF TGTGCCAGCAGCCCGCAGGGGCCGGCTGGGGCCAACGTCCTGACTTTC
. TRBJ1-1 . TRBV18 CASSPLGANEAFF TGTGCCAGCTCACCACTGGGGGCTAATGAAGCTTTCTTT
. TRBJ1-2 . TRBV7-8 CASSWTPGLLHGYTF TGTGCCAGCAGCTGGACCCCGGGACTTCTCCATGGCTACACCTTC
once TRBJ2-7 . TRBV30 CAWSAGGPYEQYF TGTGCCTGGAGTGCCGGGGGTCCCTACGAGCAGTACTTC
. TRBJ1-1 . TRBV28 CASRERNTEAFF TGTGCCAGCAGAGAGAGGAACACTGAAGCTTTCTTT
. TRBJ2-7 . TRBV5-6 CASSERTYEQYF TGTGCCAGCAGCGAGAGAACCTACGAGCAGTACTTC
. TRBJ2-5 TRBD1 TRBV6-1 CASSATTGGVETQYF TGTGCCAGCAGTGCCACGACAGGGGGCGTGGAGACCCAGTACTTC
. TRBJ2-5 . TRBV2 CASTIQGQETQYF TGTGCCAGCACCATTCAGGGGCAAGAGACCCAGTACTTC
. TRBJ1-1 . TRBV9 CASSVTPLPDTEAFF TGTGCCAGCAGCGTAACCCCCCTCCCGGACACTGAAGCTTTCTTT
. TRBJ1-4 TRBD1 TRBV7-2 CASSTNRDRAATNEKLFF TGTGCCAGCAGCACAAATCGGGACAGGGCTGCAACTAATGAAAAACTGTTTTTT
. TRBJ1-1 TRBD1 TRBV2 CASSVFGTGEAFF TGTGCCAGCAGTGTCTTTGGGACAGGTGAAGCTTTCTTT
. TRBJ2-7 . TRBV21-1 CASSPRDRLISYEQYF TGTGCCAGCAGCCCCCGGGACAGGTTAATCTCCTACGAGCAGTACTTC
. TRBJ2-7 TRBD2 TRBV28 CASREVAGASYEQYF TGTGCCAGCAGAGAGGTAGCGGGAGCCTCCTACGAGCAGTACTTC
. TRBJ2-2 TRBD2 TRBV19 CASSLLAGGHTGELFF TGTGCCAGTAGTTTACTAGCGGGGGGACACACCGGGGAGCTGTTTTTT
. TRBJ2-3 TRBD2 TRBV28 CASSPGGLLSTDTQYF TGTGCCAGCAGTCCCGGGGGACTACTGAGCACAGATACGCAGTATTTT
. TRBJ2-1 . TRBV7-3 CASSPGSYNEQFF TGTGCCAGCAGCCCGGGCTCCTACAATGAGCAGTTCTTC
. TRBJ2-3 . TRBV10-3 CAIRETLPGTDTQYF TGTGCCATCAGGGAAACATTACCGGGGACAGATACGCAGTATTTT
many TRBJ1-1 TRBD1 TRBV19 CASSADLRDRDPEAFF TGTGCCAGTAGTGCCGACCTCCGGGACAGGGACCCTGAAGCTTTCTTT
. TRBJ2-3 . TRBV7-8 CASSFGSGATSTDTQYF TGTGCCAGCAGCTTTGGTTCCGGAGCCACTAGCACAGATACGCAGTATTTT
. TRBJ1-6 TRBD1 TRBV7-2 CASSLGGDRGSPLHF TGTGCCAGCAGCTTGGGGGGGGACAGGGGGTCACCCCTCCACTTT
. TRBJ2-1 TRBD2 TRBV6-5 CASSSLLAGVSREQFF TGTGCCAGCAGTTCGCTTCTAGCGGGAGTCTCCAGGGAGCAGTTCTTC
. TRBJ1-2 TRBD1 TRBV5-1 CASSTPDRGDGYTF TGCGCCAGCAGCACCCCGGACAGGGGAGATGGCTACACCTTC
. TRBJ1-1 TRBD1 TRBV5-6 CASSLQGVNTEAFF TGTGCCAGCAGCTTACAGGGGGTGAACACTGAAGCTTTCTTT
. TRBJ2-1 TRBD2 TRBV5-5 CASSFTGTTYNEQFF TGTGCCAGCAGCTTTACCGGGACTACCTACAATGAGCAGTTCTTC
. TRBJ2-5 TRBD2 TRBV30 CAWSRGGLQETQYF TGTGCCTGGAGCCGGGGGGGACTCCAAGAGACCCAGTACTTC
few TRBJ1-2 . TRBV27 CASRTIQGMDYGYTF TGTGCCAGCAGAACGATACAGGGAATGGACTATGGCTACACCTTC
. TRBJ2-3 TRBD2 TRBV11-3 CASSLVGRGVTDTQYF TGTGCCAGCAGCTTAGTGGGGCGGGGGGTAACAGATACGCAGTATTTT
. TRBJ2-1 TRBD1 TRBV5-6 CASSLGGTGSYNEQFF TGTGCCAGCAGCTTGGGAGGGACAGGGAGTTACAATGAGCAGTTCTTC
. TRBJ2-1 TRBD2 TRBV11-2 CASSLLAGTYNEQFF TGTGCCAGCAGCTTACTAGCGGGGACTTACAATGAGCAGTTCTTC
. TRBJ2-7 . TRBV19 CASSPRDAGQYEQYF TGTGCCAGTAGTCCTCGTGACGCCGGACAGTACGAGCAGTACTTC
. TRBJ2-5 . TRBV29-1 CSASRGKETQYF TGCAGCGCTTCCAGGGGAAAGGAGACCCAGTACTTC
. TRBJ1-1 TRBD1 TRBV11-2 CASSLVLTGVRNTEAFF TGTGCCAGCAGCTTAGTTTTAACAGGGGTAAGGAACACTGAAGCTTTCTTT
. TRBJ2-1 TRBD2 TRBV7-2 CASSWKTSVRYNEQFF TGTGCCAGCAGCTGGAAGACTAGCGTAAGGTACAATGAGCAGTTCTTC
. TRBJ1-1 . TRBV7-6 CASRGYEGRNTEAFF TGTGCCAGCAGGGGGTACGAGGGTAGGAACACTGAAGCTTTCTTT
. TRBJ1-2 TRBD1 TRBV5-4 CASSLDPTGTGPYGYTF TGTGCCAGCAGCCTCGACCCCACCGGGACAGGGCCTTATGGCTACACCTTC
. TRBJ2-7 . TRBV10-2 CASSEQGRNEQYF TGCGCCAGCAGTGAACAGGGTCGGAACGAGCAGTACTTC
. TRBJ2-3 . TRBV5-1 CASSPHLTRNTDTQYF TGCGCCAGCAGCCCTCACCTGACTAGAAACACAGATACGCAGTATTTT
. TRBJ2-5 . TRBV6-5 CASSPTLPGTQYF TGTGCCAGCAGTCCCACCCTCCCCGGGACCCAGTACTTC